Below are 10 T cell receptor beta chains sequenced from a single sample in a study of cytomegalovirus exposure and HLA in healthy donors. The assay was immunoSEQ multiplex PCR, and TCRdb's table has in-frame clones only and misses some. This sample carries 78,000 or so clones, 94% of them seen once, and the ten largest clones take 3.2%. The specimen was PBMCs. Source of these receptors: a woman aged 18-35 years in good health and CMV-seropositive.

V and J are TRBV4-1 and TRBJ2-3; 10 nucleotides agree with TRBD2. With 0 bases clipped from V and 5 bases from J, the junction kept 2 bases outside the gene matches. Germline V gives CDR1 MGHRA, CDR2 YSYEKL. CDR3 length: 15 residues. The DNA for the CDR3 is TGCGCCAGCAGCCAAGATAGGACTAGCGGAGATACGCAGTATTTT. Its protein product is CASSQDRTSGDTQYF.

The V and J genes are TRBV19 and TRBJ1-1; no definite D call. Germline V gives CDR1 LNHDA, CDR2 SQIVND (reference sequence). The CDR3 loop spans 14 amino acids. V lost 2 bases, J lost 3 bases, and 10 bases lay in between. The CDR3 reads CASSIFGMDTEAFF. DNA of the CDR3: TGTGCCAGTAGTATATTCGGTATGGACACTGAAGCTTTCTTT.

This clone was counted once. CDR3 in amino acids: CASSYGGIDQPQHF. The CDR3 nucleotides are TGTGCCAGCAGTTACGGGGGCATCGATCAGCCCCAGCATTTT. V gene TRBV6-5 combines with J gene TRBJ1-5; a weak D match, TRBD1 (6 bases). V was clipped by 2 bases and J by 5 bases, with 10 bases between them. The length of the CDR3 is 14 residues. Per the germline V gene, CDR1 is MNHEY and CDR2 is SVGAGI.

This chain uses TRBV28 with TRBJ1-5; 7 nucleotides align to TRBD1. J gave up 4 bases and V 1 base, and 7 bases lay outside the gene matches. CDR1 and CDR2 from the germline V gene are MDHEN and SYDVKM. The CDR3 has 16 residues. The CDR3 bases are TGTGCCAGCAGTTTATATAGACAGGGTAGGAATCAGCCCCAGCATTTT. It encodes CASSLYRQGRNQPQHF.

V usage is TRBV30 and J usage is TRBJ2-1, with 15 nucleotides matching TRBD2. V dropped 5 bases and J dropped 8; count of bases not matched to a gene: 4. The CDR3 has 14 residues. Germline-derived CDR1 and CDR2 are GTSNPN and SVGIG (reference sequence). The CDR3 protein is CAWGLAGGPYEQFF. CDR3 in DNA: TGTGCCTGGGGACTAGCGGGAGGGCCTTATGAGCAGTTCTTC.

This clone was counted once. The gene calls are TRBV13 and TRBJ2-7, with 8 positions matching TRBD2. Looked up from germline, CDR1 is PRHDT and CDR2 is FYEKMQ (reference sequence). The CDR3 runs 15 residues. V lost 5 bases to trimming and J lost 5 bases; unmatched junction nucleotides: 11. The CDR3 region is CASSPNGGGWDEQYF. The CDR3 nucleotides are TGTGCCAGCAGCCCCAACGGGGGGGGGTGGGACGAGCAGTACTTC.

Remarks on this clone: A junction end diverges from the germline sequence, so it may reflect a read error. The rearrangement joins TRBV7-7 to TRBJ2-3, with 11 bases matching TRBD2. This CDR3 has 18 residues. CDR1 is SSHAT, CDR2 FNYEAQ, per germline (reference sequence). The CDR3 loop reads CASSLNGLAGEYTDTQYF. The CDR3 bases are TGTGCTAGCAGCCTTAACGGACTAGCGGGCGAGTACACAGATACGCAGTATTTT.

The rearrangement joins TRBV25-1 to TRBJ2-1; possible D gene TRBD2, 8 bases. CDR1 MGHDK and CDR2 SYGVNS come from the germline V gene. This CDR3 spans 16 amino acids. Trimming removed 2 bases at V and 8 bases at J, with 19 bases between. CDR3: CASSEGQAGGGHEQFF. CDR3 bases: TGTGCCAGCAGTGAAGGACAGGCCGGGGGGGGCCATGAGCAGTTCTTC.

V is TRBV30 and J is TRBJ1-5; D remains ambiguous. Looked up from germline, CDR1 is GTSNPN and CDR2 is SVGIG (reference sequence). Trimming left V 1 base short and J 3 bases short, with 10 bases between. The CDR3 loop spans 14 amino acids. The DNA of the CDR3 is TGTGCCTGGAGTGCAGACGGAGTCAATCAGCCCCAGCATTTT. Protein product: CAWSADGVNQPQHF.

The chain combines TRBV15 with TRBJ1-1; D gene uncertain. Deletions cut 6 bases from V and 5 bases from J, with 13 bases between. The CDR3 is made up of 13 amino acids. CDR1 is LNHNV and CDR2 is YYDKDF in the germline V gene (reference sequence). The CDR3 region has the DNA TGTGCCACCAGTTATGGGAGGGAAACTGAAGCTTTCTTT. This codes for CATSYGRETEAFF.